This T cell receptor (beta chain) was profiled in a study of molecular identifiers for immune sequencing clone quantification. Isolation of naive CD8 T cells was achieved by sorting on a CD8+CD4-CCR7+CD45RA+ phenotype. Comments on this clonotype: Antigen specificity is unknown.

TCRdb reprocessed the PCR reads with MiXCR, giving one entry per CDR3 protein. The sample lists some 40,000 distinct CDR3 sequences; approximately 18% were seen once. General observations from the study: Spiked-in Jurkat TCR RNA corresponding to one cell was reported as detectable against around 1 million naive cells.

V shed 7 bases and J 7 bases; nucleotides not matched to a gene: 11. The CDR3 loop spans 16 amino acids. Germline CDR1 and CDR2: SGHTS and YDEGEE. Input material: naive CD8+ T cells from blood, with Jurkat cell RNA spiked in. Subset indicated: FACS-sorted CD8+CD4-CCR7+CD45RA+ naive T cells. The V call is TRBV5-8, the J call TRBJ2-2, with 12 bases matching TRBD2. This sequence originates from a human donor in good health. Some libraries in this study had Jurkat cell RNA spiked in. This chain's CDR3 is CASGMTSGSLIGELFF. As DNA, the CDR3 is TGTGCCAGCGGCATGACTAGCGGGAGTTTGATCGGGGAGCTGTTTTTT.